This T cell receptor beta chain was identified in a study of cytomegalovirus exposure and HLA in healthy donors. Whole-study context: Among several hundred genotyped donors, 80% to 90% fell in the Caucasian-associated ancestry cluster.

In the PCR, 60 Vbeta and 13 Jbeta primers were used. Only in-frame clones appear in the TCRdb table, and some are missing; sequencing was by immunoSEQ multiplex PCR. In the table there are more than 50,000 clones, over 75% of which are singletons. For this clone: Antigen unknown.

CDR1 is MDHEN, CDR2 SYDVKM, per germline. V was clipped by 7 bases and J by 1 base, with 10 bases between them. The CDR3 runs 14 residues. Whole-study findings and limits: Data from an earlier analysis indicated that most TCR beta V segments were productive either about 87% or about 30% of the time. The study listed approximately 170 cytomegalovirus-associated TCR beta chains.

The rearrangement joins TRBV28 to TRBJ2-2; a weak D match, TRBD1 (6 bases). The sample comprised PBMCs. This TCR was sampled from a female donor in good health and CMV-seronegative. This chain's CDR3 is CASNTGMNTGELFF. The CDR3 nucleotides read TGTGCCAGCAACACAGGGATGAACACCGGGGAGCTGTTTTTT.